The clone carrying this T cell receptor (beta chain) was observed a few times. Time point of the sample: sample taken at primary tumor resection. Extraction of whole RNA from tumor, nontumor lung or frozen PBMC preceded unsorted sequencing. The source of the sample is a study of spatial heterogeneity in lung cancer. On the study more broadly: The study consistently detected more beta-chain than alpha-chain sequences.

TCRdb itself ran the 5' RACE reads through MiXCR, one entry per CDR3 protein. The repertoire holds roughly 46,000 distinct CDR3 sequences, with 12% as singletons. The CDR3 runs to 12 residues. V was shortened by 7 bases and J by 2 bases, with 8 bases between the two germline ends. Germline CDR1 and CDR2: ENHRY and SYGVKD. The chain joins TRBV10-3 to TRBJ1-2; D ambiguous. Sequenced material: PBMCs, taken at surgery. The clonotype comes from a female donor with early-stage non-small cell lung cancer. In DNA form, the CDR3 reads TGTGCCATCACAAGAGGGAACTATGGCTACACCTTC. It encodes CAITRGNYGYTF.